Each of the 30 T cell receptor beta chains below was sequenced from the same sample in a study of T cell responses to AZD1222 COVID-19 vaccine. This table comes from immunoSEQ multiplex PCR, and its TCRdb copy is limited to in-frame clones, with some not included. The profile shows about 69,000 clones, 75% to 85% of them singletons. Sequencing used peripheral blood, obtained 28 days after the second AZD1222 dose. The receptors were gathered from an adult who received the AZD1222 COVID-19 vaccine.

The CDR3 DNA reads as TGTGCCAGCAGTGACCAGACCACAGATACGCAGTATTTT. It encodes CASSDQTTDTQYF. V gene TRBV6-4 combines with J gene TRBJ2-3; D unclear. The CDR3 sequence is 13 residues long. V gave up 2 bases and J gave up 2 bases, with 5 bases separating them. Per the germline V gene, CDR1 is MRHNA and CDR2 is SNTAGT.

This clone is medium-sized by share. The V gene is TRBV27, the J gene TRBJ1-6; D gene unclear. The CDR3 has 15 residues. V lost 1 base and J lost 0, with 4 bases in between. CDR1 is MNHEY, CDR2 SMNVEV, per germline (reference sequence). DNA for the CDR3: TGTGCCAGCAGTTTATTAGGCTCCTATAATTCACCCCTCCACTTT. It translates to CASSLLGSYNSPLHF.

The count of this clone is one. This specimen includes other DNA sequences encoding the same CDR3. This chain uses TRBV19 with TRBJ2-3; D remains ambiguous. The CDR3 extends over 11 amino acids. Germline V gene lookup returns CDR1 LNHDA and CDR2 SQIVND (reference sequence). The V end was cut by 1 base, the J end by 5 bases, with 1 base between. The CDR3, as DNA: TGTGCCAGTAGTATAGGAGATACGCAGTATTTT. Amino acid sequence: CASSIGDTQYF. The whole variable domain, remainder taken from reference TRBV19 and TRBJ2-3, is DGGITQSPKYLFRKEGQNVTLSCEQNLNHDAMYWYRQDPGQGLRLIYYSQIVNDFQKGDIAEGYSVSREKKESFPLTVTSAQKNPTAFYLCASSIGDTQYFGPGTRLTVL.

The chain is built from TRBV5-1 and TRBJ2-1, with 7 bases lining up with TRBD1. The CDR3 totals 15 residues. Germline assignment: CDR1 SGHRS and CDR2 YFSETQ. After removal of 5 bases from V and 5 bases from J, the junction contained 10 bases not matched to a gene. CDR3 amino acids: CASSLGGAKDNEQFF. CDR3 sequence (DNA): TGCGCCAGCAGTCTAGGGGGCGCTAAGGACAATGAGCAGTTCTTC.

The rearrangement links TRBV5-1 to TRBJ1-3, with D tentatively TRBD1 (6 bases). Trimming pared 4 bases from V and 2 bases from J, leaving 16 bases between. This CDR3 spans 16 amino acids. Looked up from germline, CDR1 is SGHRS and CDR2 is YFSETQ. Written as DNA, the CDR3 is TGCGCCAGCAGCCCCCTCATACAGGGAACTGGAAACACCATATATTTT. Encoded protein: CASSPLIQGTGNTIYF. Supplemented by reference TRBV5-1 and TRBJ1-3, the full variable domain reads KAGVTQTPRYLIKTRGQQVTLSCSPISGHRSVSWYQQTPGQGLQFLFEYFSETQRNKGNFPGRFSGRQFSNSRSEMNVSTLELGDSALYLCASSPLIQGTGNTIYFGEGSWLTVV.

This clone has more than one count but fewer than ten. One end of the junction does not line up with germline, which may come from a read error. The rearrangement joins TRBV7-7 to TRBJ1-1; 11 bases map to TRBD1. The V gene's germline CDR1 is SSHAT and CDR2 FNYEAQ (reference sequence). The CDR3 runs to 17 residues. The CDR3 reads CASSLSPGQGGNTEAFF. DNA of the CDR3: TGTGCTAGCAGCTTATCCCCGGGACAGGGGGGAAACACTGAAGCTTTCTTT.

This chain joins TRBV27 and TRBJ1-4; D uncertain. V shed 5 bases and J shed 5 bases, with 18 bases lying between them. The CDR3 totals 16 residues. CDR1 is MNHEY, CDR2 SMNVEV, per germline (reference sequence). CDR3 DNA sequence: TGTGCCAGCAGTACCCTCCCGGCCGGGTCGAATGAAAAACTGTTTTTT. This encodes CASSTLPAGSNEKLFF.

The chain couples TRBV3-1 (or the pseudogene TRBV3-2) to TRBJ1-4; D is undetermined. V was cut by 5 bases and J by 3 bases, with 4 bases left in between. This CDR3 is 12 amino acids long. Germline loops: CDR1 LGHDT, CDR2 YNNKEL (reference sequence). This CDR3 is CASSFSNEKLFF. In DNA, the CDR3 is TGTGCCAGCAGCTTTTCTAATGAAAAACTGTTTTTT.

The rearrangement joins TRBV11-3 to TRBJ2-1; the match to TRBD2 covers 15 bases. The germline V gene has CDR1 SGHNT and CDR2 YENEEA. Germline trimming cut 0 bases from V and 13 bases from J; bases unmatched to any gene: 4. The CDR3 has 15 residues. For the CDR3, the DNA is TGTGCCAGCAGCTTAGACGGGACTAGCGGGGGGATACAGTTCTTC. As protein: CASSLDGTSGGIQFF.

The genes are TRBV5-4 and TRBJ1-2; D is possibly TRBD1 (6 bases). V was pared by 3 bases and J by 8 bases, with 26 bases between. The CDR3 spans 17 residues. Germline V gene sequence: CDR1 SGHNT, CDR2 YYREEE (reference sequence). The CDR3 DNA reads TGTGCCAGCAGCTCCGGACAGCTACCTAATTATGGTGAGGGCTACACCTTC. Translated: CASSSGQLPNYGEGYTF.

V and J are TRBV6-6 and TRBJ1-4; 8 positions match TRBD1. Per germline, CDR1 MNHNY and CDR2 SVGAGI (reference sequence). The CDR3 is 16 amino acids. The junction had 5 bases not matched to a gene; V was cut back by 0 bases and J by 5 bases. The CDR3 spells CASSYSTGVGNEKLFF. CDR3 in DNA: TGTGCCAGCAGTTACTCGACAGGGGTGGGAAATGAAAAACTGTTTTTT.

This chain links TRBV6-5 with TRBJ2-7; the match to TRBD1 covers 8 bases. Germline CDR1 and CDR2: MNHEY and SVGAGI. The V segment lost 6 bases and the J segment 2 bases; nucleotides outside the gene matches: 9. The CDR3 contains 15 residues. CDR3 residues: CASRGGQESTYEQYF. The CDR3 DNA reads TGTGCCAGCAGAGGGGGACAGGAGTCCACCTACGAGCAGTACTTC.

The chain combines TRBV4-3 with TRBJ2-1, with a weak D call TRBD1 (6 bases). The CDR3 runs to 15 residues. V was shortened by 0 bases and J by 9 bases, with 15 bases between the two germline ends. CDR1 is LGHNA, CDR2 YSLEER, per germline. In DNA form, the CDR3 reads TGCGCCAGCAGCCAAGACCCCCACAGGGCGGGTGAGCAGTTCTTC. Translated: CASSQDPHRAGEQFF.

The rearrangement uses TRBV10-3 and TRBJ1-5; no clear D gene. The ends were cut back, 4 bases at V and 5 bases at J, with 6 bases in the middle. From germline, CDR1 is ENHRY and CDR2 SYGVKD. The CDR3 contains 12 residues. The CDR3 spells CAISVGDQPQHF. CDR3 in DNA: TGTGCCATCAGTGTAGGCGATCAGCCCCAGCATTTT.

CDR3 coding DNA: TGTGCCAGTAGTACCCGGAGGACAGGGCCCCCAGATACGCAGTATTTT. As protein: CASSTRRTGPPDTQYF. J is TRBJ2-3 and V is TRBV19; 8 nucleotides agree with TRBD1. CDR3 length: 16 amino acids. Per the germline V gene, CDR1 is LNHDA and CDR2 is SQIVND (reference sequence). J was trimmed by 4 bases and V by 4 bases; bases with no gene match: 10.

In nucleotides, the CDR3 is TGTGCCAGCAGCTACGGCAACACCGGGGAGCTGTTTTTT. Residues: CASSYGNTGELFF. The rearrangement uses TRBV5-4 and TRBJ2-2; D not certain. The CDR3 contains 13 residues. The germline gives CDR1 SGHNT, CDR2 YYREEE (reference sequence). Trimming pared 3 bases from V and 2 bases from J, leaving 5 bases between.

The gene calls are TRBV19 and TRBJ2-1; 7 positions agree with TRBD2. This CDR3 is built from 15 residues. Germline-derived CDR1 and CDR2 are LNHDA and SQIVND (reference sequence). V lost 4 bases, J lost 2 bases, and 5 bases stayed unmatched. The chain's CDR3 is CASSNAGEPYNEQFF. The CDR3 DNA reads TGTGCCAGTAGTAACGCGGGGGAGCCCTACAATGAGCAGTTCTTC.

CDR3 amino acids: CSVAGTSGGGAQYF. CDR3 nucleotide sequence: TGCAGCGTCGCCGGGACTAGCGGTGGAGGGGCCCAGTACTTC. This sequence joins TRBV29-1 and TRBJ2-5; 11 bases are shared with TRBD2. The V segment lost 6 bases and the J segment 9 bases; nucleotides outside the gene matches: 12. The CDR3 runs to 14 residues. CDR1 and CDR2 (germline): SQVTM, ANQGSEA.

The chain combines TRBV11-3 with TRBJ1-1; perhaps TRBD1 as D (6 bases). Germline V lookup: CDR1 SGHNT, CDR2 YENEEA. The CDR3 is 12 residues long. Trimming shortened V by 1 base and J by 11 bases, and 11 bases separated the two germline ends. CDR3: CASSLGGGSAFF. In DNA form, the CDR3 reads TGTGCCAGCAGCTTAGGAGGGGGTAGCGCTTTCTTT.

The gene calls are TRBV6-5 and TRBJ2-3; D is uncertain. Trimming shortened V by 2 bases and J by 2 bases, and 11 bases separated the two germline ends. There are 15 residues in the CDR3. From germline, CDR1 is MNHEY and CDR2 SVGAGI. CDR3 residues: CASSYVRPPTDTQYF. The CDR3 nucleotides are TGTGCCAGCAGTTACGTCCGACCCCCCACAGATACGCAGTATTTT.

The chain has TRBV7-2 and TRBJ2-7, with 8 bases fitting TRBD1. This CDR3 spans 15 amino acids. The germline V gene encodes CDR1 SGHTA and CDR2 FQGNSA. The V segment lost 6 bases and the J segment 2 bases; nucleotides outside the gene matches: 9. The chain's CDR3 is CASRNGQGKPYEQYF. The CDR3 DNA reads TGTGCCAGCAGGAACGGACAGGGCAAGCCCTACGAGCAGTACTTC. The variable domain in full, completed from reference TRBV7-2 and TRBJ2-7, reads GAGVSQSPSNKVTEKGKDVELRCDPISGHTALYWYRQSLGQGLEFLIYFQGNSAPDKSGLPSDRFSAERTGGSVSTLTIQRTQQEDSAVYLCASRNGQGKPYEQYFGPGTRLTVT.

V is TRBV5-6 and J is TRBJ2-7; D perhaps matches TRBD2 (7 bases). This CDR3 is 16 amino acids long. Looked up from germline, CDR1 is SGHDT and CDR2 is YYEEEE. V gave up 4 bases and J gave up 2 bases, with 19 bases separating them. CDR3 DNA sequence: TGTGCCAGCAGCCCTTTAACCGGGGGGCGCCCCTACGAGCAGTACTTC. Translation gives CASSPLTGGRPYEQYF.

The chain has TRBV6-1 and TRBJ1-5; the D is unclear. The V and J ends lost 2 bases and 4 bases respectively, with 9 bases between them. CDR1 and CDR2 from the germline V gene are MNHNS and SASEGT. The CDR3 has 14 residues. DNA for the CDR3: TGTGCCAGCAGTGAAACGGCTACTAATCAGCCCCAGCATTTT. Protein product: CASSETATNQPQHF.

The CDR3 region has the DNA TGTGCCAGCAGTTACTCGATCGTCGGTAAAAACTACGAGCAGTACTTC. Residues: CASSYSIVGKNYEQYF. The chain uses TRBV6-5 and TRBJ2-7; D is uncertain. This CDR3 region has 16 residues. Trimming took off 0 bases at V and 3 bases at J, with 15 bases between the two ends. CDR1 MNHEY and CDR2 SVGAGI come from the germline V gene.

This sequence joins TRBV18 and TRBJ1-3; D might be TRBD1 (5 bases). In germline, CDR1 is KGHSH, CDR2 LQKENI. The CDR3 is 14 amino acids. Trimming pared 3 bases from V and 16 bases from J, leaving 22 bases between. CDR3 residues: CASSPSVSGTTDYF. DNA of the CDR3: TGTGCCAGCTCACCGTCGGTCTCCGGGACCACCGATTATTTT.

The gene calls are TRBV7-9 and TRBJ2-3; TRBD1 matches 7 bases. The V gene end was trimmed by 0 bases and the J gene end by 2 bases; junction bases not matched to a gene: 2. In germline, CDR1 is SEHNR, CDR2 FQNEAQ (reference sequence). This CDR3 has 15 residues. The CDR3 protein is CASSLAQGTTDTQYF. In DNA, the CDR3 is TGTGCCAGCAGCTTAGCACAGGGGACCACAGATACGCAGTATTTT.

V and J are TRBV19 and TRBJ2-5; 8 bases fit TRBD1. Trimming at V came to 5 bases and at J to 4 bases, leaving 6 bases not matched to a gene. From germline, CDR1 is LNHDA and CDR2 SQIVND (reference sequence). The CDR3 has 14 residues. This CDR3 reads CASSATGTGETQYF. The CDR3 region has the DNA TGTGCCAGTAGTGCCACCGGGACAGGAGAGACCCAGTACTTC.

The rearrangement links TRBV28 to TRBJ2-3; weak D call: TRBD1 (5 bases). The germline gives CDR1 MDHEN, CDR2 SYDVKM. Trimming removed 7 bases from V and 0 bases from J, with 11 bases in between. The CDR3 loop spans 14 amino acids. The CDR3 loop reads CASKSDTSTDTQYF. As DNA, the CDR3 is TGTGCCAGCAAATCGGACACTAGCACAGATACGCAGTATTTT.

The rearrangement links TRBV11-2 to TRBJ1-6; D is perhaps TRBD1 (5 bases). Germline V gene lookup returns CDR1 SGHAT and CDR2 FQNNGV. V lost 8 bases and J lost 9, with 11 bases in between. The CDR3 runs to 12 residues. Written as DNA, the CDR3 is TGTGCCAGCCGGACACAAATTTCACCCCTCCACTTT. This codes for CASRTQISPLHF.

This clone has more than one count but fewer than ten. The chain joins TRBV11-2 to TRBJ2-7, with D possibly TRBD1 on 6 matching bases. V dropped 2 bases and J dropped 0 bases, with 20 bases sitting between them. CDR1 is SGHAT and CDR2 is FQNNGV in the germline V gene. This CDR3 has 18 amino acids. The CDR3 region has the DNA TGTGCCAGCAGCTTATCGAGAGGGTGGGGGCCCGCCTCCTACGAGCAGTACTTC. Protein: CASSLSRGWGPASYEQYF. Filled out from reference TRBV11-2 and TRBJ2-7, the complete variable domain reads EAGVAQSPRYKIIEKRQSVAFWCNPISGHATLYWYQQILGQGPKLLIQFQNNGVVDDSQLPKDRFSAERLKGVDSTLKIQPAKLEDSAVYLCASSLSRGWGPASYEQYFGPGTRLTVT.